The 25 T cell receptor beta chains in this list originate from one sample, sequenced in a study of beta chain features in type 1 diabetes. Study findings and constraints: When Type 1 diabetes patients were examined, their TCRB CDR3s proved moderately but significantly shorter in all four CD4+ subsets.

Their specific antigens are unknown. What was sequenced were expressed TCRB transcripts, since all of the isolated RNA had been reverse transcribed. Assay: immunoSEQ multiplex PCR; the TCRdb copy retains only in-frame clones and omits some. The data contain roughly 130,000 clones, about 15% of them singletons. Sequences were obtained from central memory CD4+ T cells from blood. Every receptor here comes from a man aged 25-45 years with type 1 diabetes.

With regard to this clone: A clone one base away is much larger, so this may be a read error. V usage is TRBV29-1 and J usage is TRBJ1-5, with no clear D. There are 15 residues in the CDR3. Germline CDR1 reads SQVTM; CDR2 reads ANQGSEA. Trimming took 6 bases from V and 1 from J, leaving 16 bases between them. Here the CDR3 DNA reads TGCAGCGTCTCAGAGGGTTTTTTGAGCAATCAGCCCCAGCATTTT. Its protein product is CSVSEGFLSNQPQHF.

A few counts support this clone. The chain is built from TRBV5-6 and TRBJ2-5; 8 nucleotides align to TRBD1. This CDR3 is built from 15 residues. The junction had 6 bases not matched to a gene; V was cut back by 0 bases and J by 5 bases. Germline V gene data show CDR1 as SGHDT and CDR2 as YYEEEE. The chain's CDR3 is CASSLGDRGWETQYF. The DNA for the CDR3 is TGTGCCAGCAGCTTGGGCGACAGGGGTTGGGAGACCCAGTACTTC.

The rearrangement links TRBV18 to TRBJ2-6; D gene ambiguous. CDR1 and CDR2 from the germline V gene are KGHSH and LQKENI. There are 17 residues in the CDR3. Between the trimmed V and J ends, which lost 0 bases and 0 bases, there was a span of 9 bases. CDR3 loop: CASSPPPYLSGANVLTF. CDR3 bases: TGTGCCAGCTCACCACCGCCCTACCTCTCTGGGGCCAACGTCCTGACTTTC. The full variable domain, with the rest looked up from reference TRBV18 and TRBJ2-6, is NAGVMQNPRHLVRRRGQEARLRCSPMKGHSHVYWYRQLPEEGLKFMVYLQKENIIDESGMPKERFSAEFPKEGPSILRIQQVVRGDSAAYFCASSPPPYLSGANVLTFGAGSRLTVL.

This clone was seen a handful of times. This chain joins TRBV6-5 and TRBJ2-7; 7 nucleotides align to TRBD1. With 6 bases clipped from V and 7 bases from J, the junction kept 9 bases outside the gene matches. Germline V gene lookup returns CDR1 MNHEY and CDR2 SVGAGI. This CDR3 is built from 13 residues. The CDR3 reads CASSFNRGAEQYF. CDR3 nucleotide sequence: TGTGCCAGCAGCTTCAACAGGGGAGCAGAGCAGTACTTC.

This clone was seen more than once but under ten times. This chain uses TRBV18 with TRBJ2-5, with 11 positions matching TRBD2. V shed 1 base, J shed 2 bases, and the junction held 6 bases outside the gene matches. The CDR3 sequence is 17 residues long. Germline values: CDR1 KGHSH, CDR2 LQKENI. This chain's CDR3 is CASSPRVLAGAQETQYF. CDR3 nucleotides: TGTGCCAGCTCACCACGAGTACTAGCGGGGGCTCAAGAGACCCAGTACTTC. The full variable domain, with the rest looked up from reference TRBV18 and TRBJ2-5, is NAGVMQNPRHLVRRRGQEARLRCSPMKGHSHVYWYRQLPEEGLKFMVYLQKENIIDESGMPKERFSAEFPKEGPSILRIQQVVRGDSAAYFCASSPRVLAGAQETQYFGPGTRLLVL.

This clone was detected only a few times. This rearrangement joins TRBV4-2 to TRBJ2-7; TRBD1 is a possible D gene (5 bases). V was shortened by 2 bases and J by 1 base, with 6 bases between the two germline ends. CDR1 is LGHNA and CDR2 is YNFKEQ in the germline V gene. The CDR3 extends over 13 amino acids. As DNA, the CDR3 is TGTGCCAGCAGCCAAACAGGATCCTACGAGCAGTACTTC. It is translated as CASSQTGSYEQYF.

This clone was counted between two and nine times. The chain is built from TRBV29-1 and TRBJ1-4; D unresolved. Looked up from germline, CDR1 is SQVTM and CDR2 is ANQGSEA. CDR3 length: 11 residues. V was clipped by 3 bases and J by 5 bases, with 4 bases between them. CDR3 sequence (DNA): TGCAGCGTTGAGAGAAATGAAAAACTGTTTTTT. This sequence encodes CSVERNEKLFF.

The chain uses TRBV7-2 and TRBJ1-4; D unresolved. The CDR3 is 15 amino acids. V lost 5 bases and J 0 bases, leaving 10 bases between the germline ends. Germline V gene lookup returns CDR1 SGHTA and CDR2 FQGNSA. CDR3 sequence (DNA): TGTGCCAGCAGCCGGTCCGCTGCAACTAATGAAAAACTGTTTTTT. Amino acid sequence: CASSRSAATNEKLFF.

This clone showed up just a few times. No DNA is shown, since the ends of the CDR3 on it are uncertain; the CDR3 is the one TCRdb lists. The J gene is TRBJ2-1, the V gene TRBV21-1; TRBD1, the D gene given by the table, was not confirmed from the DNA. TRBV21-1 is annotated as a pseudogene. With termini counted, the CDR3 has 16 amino acids. CDR3: CASSKGWGHGIDEQFF.

The chain uses TRBV15 and TRBJ2-1; 8 bases are a match to TRBD1. Germline V gives CDR1 LNHNV, CDR2 YYDKDF (reference sequence). The V gene end was trimmed by 1 base and the J gene end by 7 bases; junction bases not matched to a gene: 12. The CDR3 runs 17 residues. CDR3 sequence: CATSRGGRQGPGNEQFF. DNA of the CDR3: TGTGCCACCAGCAGAGGCGGGCGACAGGGGCCAGGGAATGAGCAGTTCTTC.

This clone was counted only a few times. The chain combines TRBV4-1 with TRBJ1-6; TRBD1 might be the D (6 bases). Looked up from germline, CDR1 is MGHRA and CDR2 is YSYEKL. V was trimmed by 2 bases and J by 5 bases, leaving 7 bases between them. The CDR3 is 14 residues long. The CDR3 region has the DNA TGCGCCAGCAGCCAATGGGACAATAATTCACCCCTCCACTTT. Protein: CASSQWDNNSPLHF.

Concerning this clone: At one of its ends the junction is not consistent with the germline gene, which may arise from a read error. V and J are TRBV14 and TRBJ2-1; unclear D gene. The germline CDR1 and CDR2 sequences are SGHDN and FVKESK. The CDR3 length is 12 residues. The DNA of the CDR3 is TGTGCCAGCAGCCAAGATCCAAAGGATCGGGTCTTC. It is translated as CASSQDPKDRVF.

The sample holds a few counts of this clone. The genes are TRBV28 and TRBJ2-7, with TRBD2 matching 13 bases. The CDR3 totals 18 residues. Germline V gene sequence: CDR1 MDHEN, CDR2 SYDVKM. V was pared by 3 bases and J by 6 bases, with 14 bases of the junction left unmatched. Here the CDR3 reads CASSFTGPGLAGSGEQYF. CDR3 nucleotide sequence: TGTGCCAGCAGTTTTACAGGGCCGGGACTAGCGGGGTCTGGCGAGCAGTACTTC. The full variable domain, its missing parts supplied by reference TRBV28 and TRBJ2-7, is DVKVTQSSRYLVKRTGEKVFLECVQDMDHENMFWYRQDPGLGLRLIYFSYDVKMKEKGDIPEGYSVSREKKERFSLILESASTNQTSMYLCASSFTGPGLAGSGEQYFGPGTRLTVT.

The chain links TRBV30 to TRBJ2-3, with 9 bases matching TRBD2. The CDR3 sequence is 14 residues long. The germline V gene has CDR1 GTSNPN and CDR2 SVGIG (reference sequence). J lost 0 bases, V lost 6 bases, and 4 bases had no gene match. CDR3 region: CACNSGGSTDTQYF. The DNA of the CDR3 is TGTGCCTGTAATAGCGGGGGAAGCACAGATACGCAGTATTTT.

The chain combines TRBV18 with TRBJ2-1, with D perhaps TRBD1 or TRBD2 (6 bases each). There are 18 residues in the CDR3. The germline V gene encodes CDR1 KGHSH and CDR2 LQKENI. V lost 3 bases and J 7 bases, leaving 25 bases between the germline ends. The CDR3 region is CASSPRNKGGRERNEQFF. CDR3 sequence (DNA): TGTGCCAGCTCACCGAGGAACAAGGGGGGCAGGGAGAGGAATGAGCAGTTCTTC.

This clone was counted once. This rearrangement joins TRBV6-1 to TRBJ1-5; no firm D call. Germline CDR1 is MNHNS and CDR2 is SASEGT. The V end was cut by 4 bases, the J end by 4 bases, with 14 bases between. The CDR3 has 15 residues. CDR3 nucleotide sequence: TGTGCCAGCAGTGCGCAGCCCGAGGGAAATCAGCCCCAGCATTTT. As protein: CASSAQPEGNQPQHF.

This CDR3 reads CASSSDRTNTGELFF. The CDR3 DNA follows: TGCGCCAGCAGCTCCGACAGGACGAACACCGGGGAGCTGTTTTTT. The V gene is TRBV5-1, the J gene TRBJ2-2; a weak D match, TRBD1 (6 bases). In germline, CDR1 is SGHRS, CDR2 YFSETQ. CDR3 size: 15 residues. Between the trimmed V and J ends, which lost 3 bases and 0 bases, there was a span of 9 bases.

The rearrangement uses TRBV29-1 and TRBJ2-1; 8 bases align to TRBD1. CDR1 SQVTM and CDR2 ANQGSEA come from the germline V gene. The CDR3 contains 15 residues. Germline trimming cut 4 bases from V and 0 bases from J; bases unmatched to any gene: 5. This CDR3 reads CSVGRTGSSYNEQFF. In DNA form, the CDR3 reads TGCAGCGTTGGAAGGACAGGGAGCTCCTACAATGAGCAGTTCTTC.

This sequence joins TRBV28 and TRBJ2-1; D possibly matches TRBD1 or TRBD2 (5 bases each). CDR1 and CDR2 (germline): MDHEN, SYDVKM. The CDR3 contains 15 residues. The V gene lost 5 bases and the J gene lost 6 bases, with 17 bases spanning the gap. CDR3 region: CASSPLQPGPNEQFF. The CDR3 DNA sequence: TGTGCCAGCAGTCCACTCCAACCGGGACCCAATGAGCAGTTCTTC.

The rearrangement uses TRBV18 and TRBJ2-1, with 8 bases fitting TRBD2. Germline CDR1 KGHSH, CDR2 LQKENI. The CDR3 has 11 amino acids. Written as DNA, the CDR3 is TGTGCTAGCGGGGCGTACAATGAGCAGTTCTTC. As protein: CASGAYNEQFF.

This clone was seen only a few times. The rearrangement links TRBV29-1 to TRBJ2-7; possibly TRBD2 for D (5 bases). This CDR3 comprises 12 residues. CDR1 and CDR2 from the germline V gene are SQVTM and ANQGSEA. The V gene lost 7 bases and the J gene lost 4 bases, with 14 bases spanning the gap. The CDR3 coding sequence is TGCAGCGCATCTGCGGGTGGGTACGAGCAGTACTTC. Encoded protein: CSASAGGYEQYF.

Details on this clone: A far larger clone differs by one base, so this is likely a read error. The chain has TRBV7-8 and TRBJ2-6; 8 positions agree with TRBD1. V dropped 5 bases and J dropped 0; count of bases not matched to a gene: 9. This CDR3 has 18 residues. Germline loops: CDR1 SGHVS, CDR2 FQNEAQ. In DNA form, the CDR3 reads TGTGCCAGCAGCGTTGGGACAGGCCGTCACTCTGGGGCCAACGTCCTGACTTTC. This codes for CASSVGTGRHSGANVLTF.

The rearrangement joins TRBV7-9 to TRBJ2-5, with 8 bases that match TRBD1. The junction had 7 bases not matched to a gene; V was cut back by 5 bases and J by 5 bases. Germline V gene lookup returns CDR1 SEHNR and CDR2 FQNEAQ (reference sequence). The CDR3 contains 14 residues. CDR3 in DNA: TGTGCCAGCAGCCAAGGACAGGGTACGGAGACCCAGTACTTC. Translation gives CASSQGQGTETQYF.

The chain is built from TRBV7-9 and TRBJ2-2; unclear D gene. This CDR3 comprises 14 residues. V gave up 1 base and J gave up 6 bases, with 9 bases separating them. CDR1 SEHNR and CDR2 FQNEAQ come from the germline V gene (reference sequence). CDR3 residues: CASSLGRLSGELFF. DNA of the CDR3: TGTGCCAGCAGCTTAGGCCGGCTATCCGGGGAGCTGTTTTTT.

This clone appeared a few times. The chain couples TRBV30 to TRBJ1-5; 8 nucleotides line up with TRBD1. V shed 3 bases and J 5 bases; nucleotides not matched to a gene: 6. Germline V gene sequence: CDR1 GTSNPN, CDR2 SVGIG (reference sequence). This CDR3 spans 14 amino acids. CDR3 residues: CAWRQGAPDQPQHF. In DNA form, the CDR3 reads TGTGCCTGGAGGCAGGGGGCTCCCGATCAGCCCCAGCATTTT.